This TCR beta chain was identified during a study of beta chain features in type 1 diabetes. Looking at the study overall: No patient-donor differences in age, gender, total cells or subset yield. Findings of the study overall: There was no resolution here of whether HLA type influences TCRB rearrangement. In all four CD4+ subsets, TCRB CDR3 length was significantly, moderately reduced in type 1 diabetes. Fewer insertions but more deletions were seen at VDJ junctions in type 1 diabetes patients.

Central memory, naive, regulatory and stem cell-like memory CD4+ cells were sorted by CD45RO/CCR7/CD25/CD127/CD95/CD27. This clone was detected only a few times. What it binds is not known. The germline gives CDR1 LGHNA, CDR2 YNFKEQ. V shed 3 bases, J shed 5 bases, and the junction held 6 bases outside the gene matches. The CDR3 length is 16 residues. The investigators reverse transcribed all of the isolated RNA, so they sequenced expressed TCRB transcripts. The protocol was immunoSEQ multiplex PCR, while the TCRdb copy is restricted to in-frame clones and leaves out a portion. The data contain about 370,000 clones, roughly 9.8% of them singletons.

The sequencing input was central memory CD4+ T cells from blood. The gene calls are TRBV4-2 and TRBJ2-2, with 10 bases fitting TRBD2. This TCR was sampled from a man aged 25-40 years with type 1 diabetes. Here the CDR3 reads CASSHPSSGGTGELFF. CDR3 nucleotide sequence: TGTGCCAGCAGCCACCCGTCTAGCGGGGGAACCGGGGAGCTGTTTTTT.